This is a list of T cell receptor beta chains from one sample in a study of blood T cells in healthy people across ages. Each CDR3 protein is one row after TCRdb ran MiXCR on the 5' RACE reads. This sample has more than 650,000 distinct CDR3 sequences, with over 20% found just once. The sequencing input was blood. The source is a man in his sixties or seventies in good health. Each CDR3 is given with its conserved first and last residue. Fields, in order: V gene, J gene, D gene, clone size, CDR3 DNA, CDR3 protein. A D gene is named only where the DNA matches it firmly. Expanded clones get a size class; other rows say once, few or many, or leave the size out.

V gene: TRBV20-1
J gene: TRBJ2-3
D gene: NA
clone size: few
CDR3 DNA: TGCAGTGCTAGTGTCGGACAGCTACCTTTTTTGGATACGCGGTATTTT
CDR3 protein: CSASVGQLPFLDTRYF

V gene: TRBV5-1
J gene: TRBJ2-5
D gene: NA
clone size: once
CDR3 DNA: TGCGCCAGCAGCTTTACGGGGGCGGAAGGAGAGACCCAGTACTTC
CDR3 protein: CASSFTGAEGETQYF

V gene: TRBV6-6
J gene: TRBJ2-3
D gene: NA
clone size: few
CDR3 DNA: TGTGCCAGCAGTCCCCTAGGGCAGCAGTATTTT
CDR3 protein: CASSPLGQQYF

V gene: TRBV6-6
J gene: TRBJ2-4
D gene: NA
clone size: NA
CDR3 DNA: TGTGCCAGCAGTCAGGACAGAGCCAAAAACATTCAGTACTTC
CDR3 protein: CASSQDRAKNIQYF

V gene: TRBV20-1
J gene: TRBJ2-3
D gene: TRBD1
clone size: NA
CDR3 DNA: TGCAGTGCTAGCAGGGGGAATACAGATACGCAGTATTTT
CDR3 protein: CSASRGNTDTQYF

V gene: TRBV3-1
J gene: TRBJ1-4
D gene: TRBD1
clone size: NA
CDR3 DNA: TGTGCCAGCAGGATGTGGAGGGGGCCTGTAAAACTGTTTTTT
CDR3 protein: CASRMWRGPVKLFF

V gene: TRBV3-1
J gene: TRBJ2-7
D gene: NA
clone size: few
CDR3 DNA: TGTGCCAGCAGCCGCGGACAGACCCTCTCCTACGAGCAGTACTTC
CDR3 protein: CASSRGQTLSYEQYF

V gene: TRBV7-2
J gene: TRBJ1-4
D gene: NA
clone size: NA
CDR3 DNA: TGTGCCAGCAGCTTATTTCCAACTAATGAAAAACTGTTTTTT
CDR3 protein: CASSLFPTNEKLFF

V gene: TRBV11-2
J gene: TRBJ2-7
D gene: NA
clone size: NA
CDR3 DNA: TGTGCCAGCAGCTTAGCGGGAGTTGCATCCTACGAGCAGTACTTC
CDR3 protein: CASSLAGVASYEQYF

V gene: TRBV29-1
J gene: TRBJ2-5
D gene: NA
clone size: NA
CDR3 DNA: TGCGGCACATGGACAGAAGAGACCCAGTACTTC
CDR3 protein: CGTWTEETQYF

V gene: TRBV9
J gene: TRBJ1-1
D gene: NA
clone size: few
CDR3 DNA: TGTGCCAGCAGCGTAGACTGGGGCAACACTGAAGCTTTCTTT
CDR3 protein: CASSVDWGNTEAFF

V gene: TRBV6-5
J gene: TRBJ1-1
D gene: NA
clone size: NA
CDR3 DNA: TGTGCCAGCAGTCCGCCAGGGTTGAACACTGAAGCTTTCTTT
CDR3 protein: CASSPPGLNTEAFF

V gene: TRBV27
J gene: TRBJ1-1
D gene: NA
clone size: many
CDR3 DNA: TGTGCCAGCAGTTTCAGTCGGAACACTGAAGCTTTCTTT
CDR3 protein: CASSFSRNTEAFF

V gene: TRBV12-3/TRBV12-4
J gene: TRBJ1-5
D gene: NA
clone size: many
CDR3 DNA: TGTGCCAGCAGTTTAACAGTCGGCCAGCCCCAGCATTTT
CDR3 protein: CASSLTVGQPQHF

V gene: TRBV2
J gene: TRBJ1-1
D gene: NA
clone size: few
CDR3 DNA: TGTGCCAGCAGGGGGGGTCTAACTACGAACACTGAAGCTTTCTTT
CDR3 protein: CASRGGLTTNTEAFF

V gene: TRBV6-4
J gene: TRBJ2-7
D gene: TRBD1
clone size: few
CDR3 DNA: TGTGCCAGCAGGGCGGGACAGGGGGGGACATACGAGCAGTACTTC
CDR3 protein: CASRAGQGGTYEQYF